This T cell receptor beta chain was recovered during a study of blood T cells in healthy people across ages. Findings of the study overall: TCR beta diversity, measured per million T cells, fell in a roughly linear way with age. Fewer expanded clones and more diversity marked long-lived versus aged donors.

A second roughly 7 to 11 cycle PCR used barcoded and J-beta primers. No fewer than 2.5 million CDR3-containing paired-end reads came from each sample. TCRdb independently ran MiXCR on the 5' RACE reads; one entry per CDR3 protein. Among fewer than 1.5 million distinct CDR3 sequences listed, approximately 38% were seen once. Note on this clonotype: Antigen specificity is unknown.

Total RNA was extracted at no less than 6 micrograms per sample. The CDR3 is 14 residues long. Germline V gene sequence: CDR1 MDHEN, CDR2 SYDVKM. The chain links TRBV28 to TRBJ2-1, with 8 bases identical to TRBD2. The closer fit of TRBJ2-7 to the DNA end suggests the J call may be wrong. The sequenced sample consisted of blood. This sequence originates from a woman between 18 and 29 years old in good health. The DNA for the CDR3 is TGTGCCAGCTTGGAGCGGGGGACCTACAATGAGCAGTACTTC. This gives the protein CASLERGTYNEQYF.